The clone carrying this T cell receptor beta chain came up once. What it recognizes is unknown. The entry originates in a study of CD8 T cells in Susac syndrome. Study results and caveats: As the study acknowledged, the number of individuals in its TCR sequencing and HLA analysis was relatively small.

When the RNA was reverse transcribed, random hexamers were used with an input of 0.5 to 1 ug. Amplification of TCR beta CDR3 across 54 Vbeta and 13 Jbeta was performed with immunoSEQ multiplex PCR. MiXCR was run by TCRdb on the immunoSEQ multiplex PCR reads, yielding one entry per CDR3 protein. The sample carries about 150,000 distinct CDR3 sequences, over 85% recorded once. It was treatment-naive patients with stable or active relapsing-remitting disease who made up the multiple sclerosis controls. This receptor was taken from a human donor with multiple sclerosis. Sequenced input: CD8+ T cells from PBMCs.

The CDR3 loop is CASSEEARGEGQQETQYF. CDR3 nucleotides: TGTGCCAGCAGTGAGGAAGCGAGGGGGGAGGGACAGCAAGAGACCCAGTACTTC. This chain links TRBV6-1 with TRBJ2-5, with D tentatively TRBD1 or TRBD2 (7 bases each). V was clipped by 3 bases and J by 2 bases, with 22 bases between them. The CDR3 runs to 18 residues. Germline CDR1 is MNHNS and CDR2 is SASEGT.